The 17 T cell receptor beta chains below come from one sample, sequenced in a study of neurological immune-mediated disorders. TCRdb processed the 5' RACE reads anew with MiXCR; each CDR3 protein has one entry. This sample has 80,000 to 100,000 distinct CDR3 sequences, with around 3.4% found just once. Specimen: PBMCs. Receptors originate from a woman aged 45-59 years with multiple sclerosis.

This clonotype has at least ten counts. The chain links TRBV6-5 to TRBJ2-5, with D possibly TRBD2 on 6 matching bases. CDR3 length equals 15 residues. Germline values: CDR1 MNHEY, CDR2 SVGAGI. The germline V and J ends were trimmed by 6 bases and 2 bases, with 16 bases remaining between them. The CDR3 here is CASSFGRQPQETQYF. CDR3 in DNA: TGTGCCAGCAGCTTCGGGAGACAGCCTCAAGAGACCCAGTACTTC.

This clonotype was recorded many times. The rearrangement links TRBV6-6 to TRBJ1-2, with 7 bases matching TRBD1. The J segment lost 0 bases and the V segment lost 2 bases, leaving 12 bases of the junction unmatched. Germline CDR1 MNHNY, CDR2 SVGAGI (reference sequence). The CDR3 covers 18 residues. The CDR3 region is CASSYTAMTGPANYGYTF. The DNA of the CDR3 is TGTGCCAGCAGTTACACAGCCATGACAGGGCCGGCTAACTATGGCTACACCTTC.

On this clonotype: This sequence may be a read error, since a much larger clone differs from it by one base. The chain joins TRBV9 to TRBJ1-2, with D perhaps TRBD1 (5 bases). Germline CDR1 SGDLS, CDR2 YYNGEE. The CDR3 runs to 16 residues. V was shortened by 0 bases and J by 3 bases, with 15 bases between the two germline ends. The CDR3 here is CASSVARSVQDYGYTF. CDR3 DNA: TGTGCCAGCAGCGTAGCCCGTTCGGTACAGGACTATGGCTACACCTTC.

This clonotype was seen repeatedly, ten times or more. The rearrangement uses TRBV19 and TRBJ1-2; D possibly corresponds to TRBD1 (5 bases). Germline values: CDR1 LNHDA, CDR2 SQIVND (reference sequence). Trimming shortened V by 0 bases and J by 4 bases, and 6 bases separated the two germline ends. The length of the CDR3 is 13 residues. In DNA form, the CDR3 reads TGTGCCAGTAGTATAGAGGGGACCTATGGCTACACCTTC. Translation gives CASSIEGTYGYTF.

This clonotype occurred many times. This chain links TRBV5-1 with TRBJ2-7, with 9 nucleotides matching TRBD2. Germline loops: CDR1 SGHRS, CDR2 YFSETQ. Trimming took 4 bases from V and 5 from J; bases not matched to a gene: 10. The CDR3 loop spans 15 amino acids. The DNA for the CDR3 is TGCGCCAGCAGCCCTGGGCGGGGGGGCGAGGACGAGCAGTACTTC. Its translation is CASSPGRGGEDEQYF.

Comment on this clonotype: A much larger clone sits a single nucleotide away, making a read error possible. V gene TRBV7-3 combines with J gene TRBJ2-5, with TRBD2 matching 8 bases. This CDR3 has 15 residues. Germline CDR1 is SGHTA and CDR2 is FQGTGA. The CDR3 is CSSSLTSGSRETQYF. In DNA form, the CDR3 reads TGTTCCAGCAGCTTAACGAGCGGGAGTAGGGAGACCCAGTACTTC.

There are many counts of this clonotype. The genes are TRBV20-1 and TRBJ1-2; a possible D gene is TRBD1 (5 bases). CDR3 length: 12 residues. Trimming removed 4 bases from V and 7 bases from J, with 13 bases in between. CDR1 and CDR2 from the germline V gene are DFQATT and SNEGSKA (reference sequence). The DNA of the CDR3 is TGCAGTGCTACCACCGAGGGGCCTGGCTACACCTTC. This sequence encodes CSATTEGPGYTF.

In this sample, this clonotype turned up many times. The V gene is TRBV20-1, the J gene TRBJ1-4; TRBD1 is a possible D gene (6 bases). CDR1 and CDR2 from the germline V gene are DFQATT and SNEGSKA (reference sequence). The CDR3 spans 14 residues. V lost 5 bases to trimming and J lost 3 bases, with 13 bases between them. The CDR3 here is CSAHGGGSNEKLFF. CDR3 coding DNA: TGCAGTGCTCACGGGGGCGGTTCTAATGAAAAACTGTTTTTT.

Many counts were recorded for this clonotype. The chain uses TRBV6-6 and TRBJ2-5; 8 nucleotides align to TRBD1. V was pared by 6 bases and J by 6 bases, with 3 bases of the junction left unmatched. The CDR3 runs to 12 residues. Germline assignment: CDR1 MNHNY and CDR2 SVGAGI (reference sequence). CDR3: CASSDRGQTQYF. The CDR3 coding sequence is TGTGCCAGCAGCGACAGGGGACAGACCCAGTACTTC.

This clonotype has a count of ten or more. The rearrangement joins TRBV5-1 to TRBJ1-6; 9 bases match TRBD1. Germline CDR1 SGHRS, CDR2 YFSETQ. The CDR3 spans 16 residues. Unmatched junction bases numbered 8, after V lost 4 bases and J lost 6 bases. This CDR3 is CASSVAPGQGNSPLHF. CDR3 nucleotide sequence: TGCGCCAGCAGCGTGGCCCCGGGACAGGGTAATTCACCCCTCCACTTT. Combining the CDR3 with reference TRBV5-1 and TRBJ1-6 gives the whole variable domain KAGVTQTPRYLIKTRGQQVTLSCSPISGHRSVSWYQQTPGQGLQFLFEYFSETQRNKGNFPGRFSGRQFSNSRSEMNVSTLELGDSALYLCASSVAPGQGNSPLHFGNGTRLTVT.

This clonotype was recorded at least ten times. The CDR3 nucleotides are TGCGCCAGCAGCCGTGACGGTGGGAAGACTAATGAAAAACTGTTTTTT. It codes for CASSRDGGKTNEKLFF. V usage is TRBV4-3 and J usage is TRBJ1-4, with D uncertain. The CDR3 has 16 amino acids. V was clipped by 4 bases and J by 2 bases, with 14 bases between them. Per the germline V gene, CDR1 is LGHNA and CDR2 is YSLEER.

This clonotype has at least ten counts. The gene calls are TRBV6-6 and TRBJ2-7; D is perhaps TRBD2 (5 bases). The germline V gene encodes CDR1 MNHNY and CDR2 SVGAGI (reference sequence). V dropped 7 bases and J dropped 4 bases, with 8 bases sitting between them. This CDR3 has 11 amino acids. CDR3 protein: CASNEGYEQYF. The CDR3 DNA follows: TGTGCCAGCAATGAGGGATACGAGCAGTACTTC.

V and J are TRBV7-2 and TRBJ2-5; D is unclear. Germline V lookup: CDR1 SGHTA, CDR2 FQGNSA. The CDR3 loop spans 14 amino acids. The V end was cut by 1 base, the J end by 5 bases, with 11 bases between. DNA of the CDR3: TGTGCCAGCAGCTTAGGAGTCCCGGGCGAGACCCAGTACTTC. Its translation: CASSLGVPGETQYF.

In this sample, this clonotype turned up many times. This chain joins TRBV6-2 or TRBV6-3 and TRBJ2-1, with 7 bases that match TRBD1. CDR3 length equals 14 residues. Germline lookup yields CDR1 MNHEY and CDR2 SVGEGT. V was clipped by 4 bases and J by 7 bases; unmatched bases: 7. CDR3 coding DNA: TGTGCCAGCAGTTCCACCCCGGGACAGAATGAGCAGTTCTTC. This sequence encodes CASSSTPGQNEQFF.

This clonotype appeared many times. The chain links TRBV6-5 to TRBJ1-6; 8 nucleotides match TRBD1. Germline V gene data show CDR1 as MNHEY and CDR2 as SVGAGI. Trimming cost V 8 bases and J 7 bases; bases outside gene matches: 13. The CDR3 sequence is 16 residues long. As DNA, the CDR3 is TGTGCCAGCTCAACCCGCAGGGGGCTGAGGAATTCACCCCTCCACTTT. Translating gives CASSTRRGLRNSPLHF.

This clonotype was detected only a few times. The chain is built from TRBV20-1 and TRBJ1-3, with D hard to call. Trimming took off 0 bases at V and 0 bases at J, with 3 bases between the two ends. The CDR3 totals 13 residues. Germline CDR1 DFQATT, CDR2 SNEGSKA (reference sequence). CDR3 sequence: CSARDSSGNTIYF. The CDR3 DNA follows: TGCAGTGCTAGAGACAGCTCTGGAAACACCATATATTTT.

This clonotype was seen many times. The V gene is TRBV5-1, the J gene TRBJ2-5; D is unresolved. With 4 bases removed from V and 3 bases from J, the gap between germline ends came to 7 bases. The germline V gene has CDR1 SGHRS and CDR2 YFSETQ. The CDR3 is 12 residues long. The CDR3 region has the DNA TGCGCCAGCAGCGCCCTAGAAGAGACCCAGTACTTC. Its protein is CASSALEETQYF. Combining the CDR3 with reference TRBV5-1 and TRBJ2-5 gives the whole variable domain KAGVTQTPRYLIKTRGQQVTLSCSPISGHRSVSWYQQTPGQGLQFLFEYFSETQRNKGNFPGRFSGRQFSNSRSEMNVSTLELGDSALYLCASSALEETQYFGPGTRLLVL.